A selection of T cell receptor beta chains follows, all from one sample in a study of OX40 agonist ivuxolimab in advanced cancers. Some clones are missing from TCRdb's copy, which holds only in-frame ones; the method was immunoSEQ multiplex PCR. The table records 75,000 to 80,000 clones, around four fifths of them present only once. The source material was CD4+ or CD8+ T cells sorted from blood, sampled in a trial of the OX40 agonist ivuxolimab. The receptor source for this set is an adult with an advanced solid tumor such as melanoma, head and neck, liver or kidney cancer. Each CDR3 is given with its conserved first and last residue. Each record gives: D gene, J gene, clone size, V gene, CDR3 DNA, CDR3 protein. D genes are given only for firm matches. Clone size is given for some rows only: seen once, a few or many times, or a class if the clone is expanded.

>NA|TRBJ1-3|NA|TRBV9
TGTGCCAGCAGCGGGGACCCAGGAGGTGGAAACACCATATATTTT
CASSGDPGGGNTIYF
>NA|TRBJ1-5|once|TRBV7-8
TGTGCCAGCAGCTTAGCCAGGGTGGATCAGCCCCAGCATTTT
CASSLARVDQPQHF
>NA|TRBJ1-5|NA|TRBV11-1
TGTGCCAGCAGCTTAGAAGACAATCAGCCCCAGCATTTT
CASSLEDNQPQHF
>TRBD1|TRBJ2-3|NA|TRBV6-1
TGTGCCAGCAGTGACCGGACAGGGGGAGATACGCAGTATTTT
CASSDRTGGDTQYF
>TRBD2|TRBJ2-7|NA|TRBV7-3
TGTGCCAGCAGCCCTGGACTAGCGGGAGGGCCATGGGTGTTGGAGCAGTACTTC
CASSPGLAGGPWVLEQYF
>NA|TRBJ2-7|NA|TRBV18
TGTGCCAGCTCACCACCGAGCGGCACCATCTACGAGCAGTACTTC
CASSPPSGTIYEQYF
>NA|TRBJ2-5|NA|TRBV7-8
TGTGCCAGCAGCTCCCGGGAGACCCAGTACTTC
CASSSRETQYF
>TRBD1|TRBJ1-1|NA|TRBV27
TGTGCCAGCAGTAGGGACAGGGGAAACACTGAAGCTTTCTTT
CASSRDRGNTEAFF
>NA|TRBJ2-5|NA|TRBV2
TGTGCCAGCACAAGACAGCCAGAGACCCAGTACTTC
CASTRQPETQYF
>NA|TRBJ1-1|NA|TRBV11-2
TGTGCCAGCAGCCGGCCCTACACTGAAGCTTTCTTT
CASSRPYTEAFF
>NA|TRBJ2-5|NA|TRBV14
TGTGCCAGCAGCCAAGGGGCCCGGGGGCTGGAGACCCAGTACTTC
CASSQGARGLETQYF
>TRBD1|TRBJ2-3|once|TRBV11-1
TGTGCCAGCAGCCAGGGGGTGGCATACACAGATACGCAGTATTTT
CASSQGVAYTDTQYF
>NA|TRBJ1-2|few|TRBV28
TGTGCCACCCTAGAGGGCTATGGCTACACCTTC
CATLEGYGYTF
>NA|TRBJ1-3|NA|TRBV9
TGTGCCAGCAGCTTGTTCCCGGGGGACCACTCTGGAAACACCATATATTTT
CASSLFPGDHSGNTIYF
>TRBD2|TRBJ2-5|NA|TRBV5-1
TGCGCCAGCAGCGTGACTAGCGGGGGGGCCGTGAGAGAGACCCAGTACTTC
CASSVTSGGAVRETQYF
>NA|TRBJ1-4|once|TRBV30
TGTGCCTGGAGTAGGACTTTCTACCAAACCTTAAGATCGGCGACTAATGAAAAACTGTTTTTT
CAWSRTFYQTLRSATNEKLFF
>NA|TRBJ2-5|NA|TRBV7-2
TGTGCCAGCAGATCCGATCTAGCGTCGGAGACCCAGTACTTC
CASRSDLASETQYF
>TRBD2|TRBJ2-1|NA|TRBV11-2
TGTGCCAGCAGCTCCTCCCTTGGGACTAGCGGGAGAGGGAATGAGCAGTTCTTC
CASSSSLGTSGRGNEQFF
>TRBD1|TRBJ2-7|NA|TRBV29-1
TGCAGCGTTGAAGTAGGGGGCGGGTACGAGCAGTACTTC
CSVEVGGGYEQYF
>NA|TRBJ1-5|NA|TRBV6-1
TGTGCCAGCAGAGGGAGCAATCAGCCCCAGCATTTT
CASRGSNQPQHF
>TRBD1|TRBJ2-1|NA|TRBV5-1
TGCGCCAGCAGCTCCGAAACCGGGACAGGGGGTCATGAGCAGTTCTTC
CASSSETGTGGHEQFF
>TRBD1|TRBJ1-5|NA|TRBV5-1
TGCGCCAGCAGCTCTGGACAGGGGAATCAGCCCCAGCATTTT
CASSSGQGNQPQHF
>NA|TRBJ2-3|once|TRBV10-3
TGTGCCATCAGTCTTGTCCAGGACACAGATACGCAGTATTTT
CAISLVQDTDTQYF
>TRBD2|TRBJ2-3|NA|TRBV7-9
TGTGCCAGCAGCAGAGGGACTAGCGGGGGCACAGATACGCAGTATTTT
CASSRGTSGGTDTQYF
>NA|TRBJ1-2|NA|TRBV16
TGTGCCAGCAGCCAATCTTCGGGGAATGGCTACACCTTC
CASSQSSGNGYTF
>TRBD1|TRBJ1-2|once|TRBV29-1
TGCAGCGGGGGGACAGGGGACTATGGCTACACCTTC
CSGGTGDYGYTF
>TRBD1|TRBJ1-5|NA|TRBV19
TGTGCCAGTAGTACCTACCGGGACAGCCAAGGTGGTAGCAATCAGCCCCAGCATTTT
CASSTYRDSQGGSNQPQHF
>TRBD2|TRBJ2-2|NA|TRBV14
TGTGCCAGCAGCAACAGACTAGCGGGAGGATTCGGGGAGCTGTTTTTT
CASSNRLAGGFGELFF
>NA|TRBJ1-5|NA|TRBV29-1
TGCAGCGTGGGACAAGGGACTAATAGCAATCAGCCCCAGCATTTT
CSVGQGTNSNQPQHF
>TRBD1|TRBJ1-4|NA|TRBV30
TGTGCCTGGAGTGTAGGGGGACAGGCAGAAAAACTGTTTTTT
CAWSVGGQAEKLFF
>NA|TRBJ1-2|NA|TRBV6-1
TGTGCCAGCAGTGACCCTCACGGAGGGAGAGCCTTCTATGGCTACACCTTC
CASSDPHGGRAFYGYTF
>TRBD1|TRBJ1-1|once|TRBV29-1
TGCAGCGTTTGGGGGGGACAGGGTCGTTCGGGCACTGAAGCTTTCTTT
CSVWGGQGRSGTEAFF
>TRBD2|TRBJ2-7|NA|TRBV5-1
TGCGCCAGCAGCTTGGCGCTAGCGGTAGGCGAGCAGTACTTC
CASSLALAVGEQYF